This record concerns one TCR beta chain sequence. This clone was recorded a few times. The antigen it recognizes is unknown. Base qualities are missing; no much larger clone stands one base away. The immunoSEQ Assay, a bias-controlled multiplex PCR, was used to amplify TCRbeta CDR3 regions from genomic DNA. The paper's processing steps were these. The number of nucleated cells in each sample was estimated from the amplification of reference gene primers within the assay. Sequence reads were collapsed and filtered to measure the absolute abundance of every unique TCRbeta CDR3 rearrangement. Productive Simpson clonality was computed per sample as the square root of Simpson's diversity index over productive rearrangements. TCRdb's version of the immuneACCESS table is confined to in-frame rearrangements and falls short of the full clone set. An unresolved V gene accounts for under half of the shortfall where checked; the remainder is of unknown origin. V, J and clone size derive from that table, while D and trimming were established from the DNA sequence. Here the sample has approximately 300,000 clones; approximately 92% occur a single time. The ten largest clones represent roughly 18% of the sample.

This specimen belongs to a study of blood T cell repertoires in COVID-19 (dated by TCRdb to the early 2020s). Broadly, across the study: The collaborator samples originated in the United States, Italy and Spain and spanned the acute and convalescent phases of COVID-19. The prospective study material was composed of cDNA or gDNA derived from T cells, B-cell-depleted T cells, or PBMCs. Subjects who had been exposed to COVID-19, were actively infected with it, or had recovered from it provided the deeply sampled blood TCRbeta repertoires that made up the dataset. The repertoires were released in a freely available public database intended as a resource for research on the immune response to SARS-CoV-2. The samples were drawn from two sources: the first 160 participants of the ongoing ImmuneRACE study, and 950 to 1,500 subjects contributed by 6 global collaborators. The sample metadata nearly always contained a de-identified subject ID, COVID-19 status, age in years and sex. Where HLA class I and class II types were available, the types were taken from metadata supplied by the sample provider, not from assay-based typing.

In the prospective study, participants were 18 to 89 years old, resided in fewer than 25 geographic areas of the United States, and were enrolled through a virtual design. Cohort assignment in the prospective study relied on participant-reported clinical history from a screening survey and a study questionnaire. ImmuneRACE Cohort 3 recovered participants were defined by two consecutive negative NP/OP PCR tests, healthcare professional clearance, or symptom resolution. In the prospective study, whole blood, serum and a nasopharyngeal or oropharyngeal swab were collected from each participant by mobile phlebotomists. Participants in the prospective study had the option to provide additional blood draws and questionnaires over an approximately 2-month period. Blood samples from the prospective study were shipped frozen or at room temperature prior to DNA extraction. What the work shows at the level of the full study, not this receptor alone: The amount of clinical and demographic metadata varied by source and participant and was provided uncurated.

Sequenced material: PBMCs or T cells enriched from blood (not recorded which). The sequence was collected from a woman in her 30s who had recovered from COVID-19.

The CDR3 has the sequence CASSTGQVSNQPQHF. The nucleotides are TGTGCCAGCAGTACCGGACAGGTTAGCAATCAGCCCCAGCATTTT. The receptor chain draws on TRBV28 and TRBJ1-5; TRBD1 fits 7 bases in the junction. The CDR3 sequence holds 15 residues, the cysteine and phenylalanine included. Only the CDR3 DNA stays, 45 bases, in frame from base 1. Looking up the germline V gene yields CDR1 MDHEN and CDR2 SYDVKM. From V the trimming removes 5 bases and from J it removes 0 bases, while the gene matches leave 4 bases of the junction unaccounted for.